This passage covers 16 T cell receptor beta chains from one sample sequenced in a study of blood T cell repertoires in COVID-19. Using immunoSEQ multiplex PCR, the repertoire was profiled, and TCRdb retains in-frame clones only, with some absent. This table has about 92,000 clones, around 85% appearing once. The sequencing input was peripheral blood. These receptors were obtained from a woman in her sixties with COVID-19, enrolled during active disease.

The chain links TRBV5-1 to TRBJ2-6; TRBD2 is a possible D gene (5 bases). Between the trimmed V and J ends, which lost 0 bases and 2 bases, there was a span of 6 bases. The germline V gene has CDR1 SGHRS and CDR2 YFSETQ. The CDR3 length is 15 residues. The CDR3 is CASSLGGPGANVLTF. The CDR3 nucleotides read TGCGCCAGCAGCTTGGGCGGGCCTGGGGCCAACGTCCTGACTTTC.

The rearrangement joins TRBV7-9 to TRBJ2-1, with D possibly TRBD1 on 6 matching bases. The length of the CDR3 is 13 residues. Germline V gene sequence: CDR1 SEHNR, CDR2 FQNEAQ (reference sequence). V dropped 1 base and J dropped 10 bases, with 11 bases sitting between them. The CDR3 loop is CASSLGGTGEQFF. The CDR3 DNA reads TGTGCCAGCAGCTTAGGTGGCACAGGGGAGCAGTTCTTC.

The genes are TRBV4-2 and TRBJ2-5; TRBD1 aligns across 8 bases. With 3 bases clipped from V and 1 base from J, the junction kept 1 base outside the gene matches. The CDR3 has 14 residues. The germline CDR1 and CDR2 sequences are LGHNA and YNFKEQ. CDR3 nucleotides: TGTGCCAGCAGCCAGGACAGGGTCCAAGAGACCCAGTACTTC. Its protein product is CASSQDRVQETQYF.

The chain uses TRBV6-2 or TRBV6-3 and TRBJ1-2; tentative D call: TRBD1 (5 bases). The V end lost 6 bases, the J end lost 8 bases, and 16 bases lay between the germline ends. This CDR3 is 13 amino acids long. The germline V gene has CDR1 MNHEY and CDR2 SVGEGT. The CDR3 spells CASSPIRAAGYTF. The DNA for the CDR3 is TGTGCCAGCAGCCCAATCAGGGCTGCCGGCTACACCTTC.

This clone appeared a few times. This rearrangement joins TRBV5-6 to TRBJ1-6, with 8 bases matching TRBD1. Germline V CDR1 and CDR2: SGHDT, YYEEEE. The CDR3 spans 16 residues. Unmatched junction bases numbered 6, after V lost 4 bases and J lost 3 bases. The CDR3 loop is CASSGGQGRYNSPLHF. CDR3 DNA: TGTGCCAGCAGCGGTGGACAGGGACGCTATAATTCACCCCTCCACTTT.

This clone appeared a single time. V is TRBV18 and J is TRBJ1-1; unclear D gene. Trimming removed 1 base from V and 1 base from J, with 10 bases in between. The CDR3 runs 15 residues. CDR1 and CDR2 (germline): KGHSH, LQKENI. The CDR3 is CASSPQEQQNTEAFF. Written as DNA, the CDR3 is TGTGCCAGCTCACCACAAGAACAGCAGAACACTGAAGCTTTCTTT.

This chain connects TRBV15 to TRBJ1-1; D is ambiguous. Per germline, CDR1 LNHNV and CDR2 YYDKDF (reference sequence). Trimming took off 3 bases at V and 1 base at J, with 9 bases between the two ends. The CDR3 spans 14 residues. The CDR3 loop is CATSRVSKNTEAFF. CDR3 nucleotide sequence: TGTGCCACCAGCAGGGTCAGTAAGAACACTGAAGCTTTCTTT.

There are a few counts of this clone. Here the CDR3 reads CASSLGGSGGPPETQYF. The CDR3 bases are TGCGCCAGCAGCTTGGGAGGTTCGGGGGGGCCCCCGGAGACCCAGTACTTC. The rearrangement joins TRBV5-1 to TRBJ2-5; 8 bases match TRBD2. The length of the CDR3 is 17 residues. Germline lookup yields CDR1 SGHRS and CDR2 YFSETQ. V trimming: 0 bases; J trimming: 5 bases; junction bases outside the gene matches: 12.

This clone has more than one count but fewer than ten. This chain links TRBV4-3 with TRBJ2-6, with 9 positions matching TRBD2. After removal of 4 bases from V and 0 bases from J, the junction contained 19 bases not matched to a gene. The CDR3 extends over 22 amino acids. The germline V gene encodes CDR1 LGHNA and CDR2 YSLEER. CDR3 in amino acids: CASSLTAPRPGTSSSGANVLTF. The CDR3 DNA follows: TGCGCCAGCAGCCTCACCGCCCCCAGGCCCGGGACTAGCAGCTCTGGGGCCAACGTCCTGACTTTC.

The chain recombines TRBV4-2 with TRBJ2-5; TRBD1 matches at 7 bases. CDR1 is LGHNA and CDR2 is YNFKEQ in the germline V gene. The V gene end was trimmed by 0 bases and the J gene end by 5 bases; junction bases not matched to a gene: 9. The CDR3 contains 16 residues. Written as DNA, the CDR3 is TGTGCCAGCAGCCAAGATCAGGGCAGGGGGTCCGAGACCCAGTACTTC. Translating gives CASSQDQGRGSETQYF.

The CDR3 DNA is TGTGCCAGTAGTCACCAGGACACCGACGGCTACGAGCAGTACTTC. It codes for CASSHQDTDGYEQYF. The chain has TRBV19 and TRBJ2-7, with D tentatively TRBD1 (5 bases). The CDR3 runs to 15 residues. Germline-derived CDR1 and CDR2 are LNHDA and SQIVND (reference sequence). V was pared by 5 bases and J by 3 bases, with 17 bases between.

The V call is TRBV10-1, the J call TRBJ2-3, with D maybe TRBD1 (6 bases). Germline-derived CDR1 and CDR2 are WNHNN and SYGVQD (reference sequence). V was trimmed by 6 bases and J by 0 bases, leaving 13 bases between them. The CDR3 extends over 15 amino acids. The CDR3 sequence: CASSLDRPSTDTQYF. The CDR3 DNA sequence: TGCGCCAGCAGCCTAGACAGGCCTAGCACAGATACGCAGTATTTT.

The V gene is TRBV5-8, the J gene TRBJ1-2; no firm D call. In germline, CDR1 is SGHTS, CDR2 YDEGEE. Trimming took off 5 bases at V and 4 bases at J, with 9 bases between the two ends. CDR3 size: 12 residues. CDR3 sequence (DNA): TGTGCCAGCAGTTTCTCCGTCTATGGCTACACCTTC. This gives the protein CASSFSVYGYTF.

The gene calls are TRBV6-2 or TRBV6-3 and TRBJ1-4; 7 positions match TRBD1. Per germline, CDR1 MNHEY and CDR2 SVGEGT. With 2 bases clipped from V and 3 bases from J, the junction kept 6 bases outside the gene matches. This CDR3 has 16 residues. The CDR3 spells CASSYPRGMANEKLFF. CDR3 DNA sequence: TGTGCCAGCAGTTACCCCAGGGGGATGGCTAATGAAAAACTGTTTTTT.

The chain employs TRBV9 and TRBJ2-7; possibly TRBD1 for D (6 bases). Trimming shortened V by 4 bases and J by 2 bases, and 13 bases separated the two germline ends. Germline lookup yields CDR1 SGDLS and CDR2 YYNGEE. CDR3 length: 14 amino acids. In DNA, the CDR3 is TGTGCCAGCAGCTATCGGGCAGGGGCCTACGAGCAGTACTTC. It specifies CASSYRAGAYEQYF.

This chain connects TRBV7-6 to TRBJ1-3, with D possibly TRBD1 on 5 matching bases. Trimming took 0 bases from V and 2 from J, leaving 8 bases between them. Per the germline V gene, CDR1 is SGHVS and CDR2 is FNYEAQ. The CDR3 loop spans 15 amino acids. CDR3 coding DNA: TGTGCCAGCAGCTTAGCCGCAGGGACTGGAAACACCATATATTTT. Its translation is CASSLAAGTGNTIYF.